This T cell receptor (beta chain) was captured in a study of human T cells and chemical hapten exposure. The CDR3 covers 14 residues. V lost 4 bases and J 9 bases, leaving 15 bases between the germline ends. The germline CDR1 and CDR2 sequences are SNHLY and FYNNEI. Findings and limits, study-wide: Expanded TCRs were compared with controls, and the expanded TCRs formed significantly more large CDR3 similarity clusters.

The time point is: pre-sensitization, week 0. This sample's treatment: therapeutic diphenylcyclopropenone sensitization with weekly scalp DPC. A note on this clonotype: Its antigen is not known.

TCRdb ran MiXCR on the RACE reads and lists one entry per CDR3 protein. The sample has about 250,000 distinct CDR3 sequences, roughly 7.7% seen once. The TCR sequence derives from a man between 18 and 29 years old with alopecia areata. Some clones in this sample may be carry-over from other donors' samples. The chain carries TRBV2 and TRBJ2-2; tentative D call: TRBD2 (6 bases). The sample here was whole blood, taken in connection with sensitization to the hapten diphenylcyclopropenone (DPC). For the CDR3, the DNA is TGTGCCAGCAGTGTTAGCCGGGGGTCCCGGGAGCTGTTTTTT. Translating gives CASSVSRGSRELFF. Drawing the rest from reference TRBV2 and TRBJ2-2, the complete variable domain is EPEVTQTPSHQVTQMGQEVILRCVPISNHLYFYWYRQILGQKVEFLVSFYNNEISEKSEIFDDQFSVERPDGSNFTLKIRSTKLEDSAMYFCASSVSRGSRELFFGEGSRLTVL.